This is a list of T cell receptor beta chains from one sample in a study of beta chain features in type 1 diabetes. Only in-frame clones appear in the TCRdb table, and some are missing; sequencing was by immunoSEQ multiplex PCR. The data hold over 150,000 clones, with approximately 8.1% observed a single time. The material sequenced was central memory CD4+ T cells from blood. The receptors were gathered from a man aged 18 to 30 in good health. Each CDR3 is given with its conserved first and last residue. D genes are given only for firm matches. Some rows mark clone size as missing; the rest say once, few, many or name a class of expanded clone.

TRBD2	TRBV7-2	TRBJ2-5	many	TGTGCCAGCAGCCCCGGACTAGTCAAGACCCAGTACTTC	CASSPGLVKTQYF
TRBD1	TRBV4-3	TRBJ1-4	-	TGCGCCAGCAGCTACCAGGGGGCCGGGGGTGAAAAACTGTTTTTT	CASSYQGAGGEKLFF
TRBD1	TRBV29-1	TRBJ1-1	many	TGCAGCGTTGAGACAGGGGGCTGGGGTGAAGCTTTCTTT	CSVETGGWGEAFF
TRBD1	TRBV6-5	TRBJ2-7	once	TGTGCCAGCAGTCCAGGGGGCGGGTTATACGAGCAGTACTTC	CASSPGGGLYEQYF
-	TRBV11-2	TRBJ1-2	few	TGTGCCAGCAGTTTTAAAACAGGGATCGATAACTATGGCTACACCTTC	CASSFKTGIDNYGYTF
-	TRBV7-2	TRBJ2-7	few	TGTGCCAGCAGTAGGGAGGGGGGGACCTACGAGCAGTACTTC	CASSREGGTYEQYF
-	TRBV7-2	TRBJ1-1	-	TGTGCCAGCAGCTTCCCAAACACTGAAGCTTTCTTT	CASSFPNTEAFF
-	TRBV27	TRBJ2-1	few	TGTGCCAGCAGTTTAAGACACCGGAATGAGCAGTTCTTC	CASSLRHRNEQFF
-	TRBV14	TRBJ1-1	many	TGTGCCAGCAGCGTGACAGATGGAACTGAAGCTTTCTTT	CASSVTDGTEAFF
-	TRBV29-1	TRBJ1-3	few	TGCAGCGTTGCGTCTAACTCTGGAAACACCATATATTTT	CSVASNSGNTIYF
TRBD1	TRBV7-3	TRBJ2-3	-	TGTGCCAGCAGCTCTAGGACAGGTCCAGATACGCAGTATTTT	CASSSRTGPDTQYF
-	TRBV28	TRBJ2-2	-	TGTGCCAGTACCGACAGGACGAACACCGGGGAGCTGTTTTTT	CASTDRTNTGELFF
TRBD2	TRBV30	TRBJ2-7	-	TGTGCCTGTGACAGCGGGAGGTCATGGGGCGAGCAGTACTTC	CACDSGRSWGEQYF
-	TRBV7-3	TRBJ2-1	-	TGTGCCAGCAGCTTACAGGGCTTATACAATGAGCAGTTCTTC	CASSLQGLYNEQFF
-	TRBV11-3	TRBJ2-1	few	TGTGCCAGCAGCTCGGGACAAATCTCCTACAATGAGCAGTTCTTC	CASSSGQISYNEQFF
-	TRBV7-2	TRBJ2-7	few	TGTGCCAGCAGCCCTCGTATTGGGCTAGCACCTACCTACGAGCAGTACTTC	CASSPRIGLAPTYEQYF
TRBD1	TRBV30	TRBJ1-5	few	TGTGCCTGGAGTATCACAGGGGATCAGCCCCAGCATTTT	CAWSITGDQPQHF
TRBD1	TRBV9	TRBJ1-2	-	TGTGCCAGCGGGGACAGGGAAAACTATGGCTACACCTTC	CASGDRENYGYTF
-	TRBV7-3	TRBJ1-2	-	TGTGCCAGCAGCCCCGACAGTAACTATGGCTACACCTTC	CASSPDSNYGYTF
TRBD2	TRBV7-9	TRBJ2-5	-	TGTGCCAGCAGCTTACGACGGCTAGCGGGGATGAAGGAGACCCAGTACTTC	CASSLRRLAGMKETQYF
-	TRBV18	TRBJ1-1	many	TGTGCCAGCTCCACAGGATCGAGGTCCGGCACTGAAGCTTTCTTT	CASSTGSRSGTEAFF
-	TRBV19	TRBJ2-6	many	TGTGCCAGTAGTGACCAGGGCGTAGCTGGGGCCAACGTCCTGACTTTC	CASSDQGVAGANVLTF
-	TRBV6-5	TRBJ1-1	many	TGTGCCAGCGGGGGAGGGGGAGCTTTCTTT	CASGGGGAFF
TRBD2	TRBV6-4	TRBJ2-2	-	TGTGCCAGCAAGCGACTAGCGGGACCCGGGGAGCTGTTTTTT	CASKRLAGPGELFF
-	TRBV28	TRBJ1-1	-	TGTGCCAGCAGTGCCCCGGTTGGAGCTTTCTTT	CASSAPVGAFF
TRBD1	TRBV11-2	TRBJ2-6	few	TGTGCCAGCAGCTTAATGGGACAGATTTCTGGGGCCAACGTCCTGACTTTC	CASSLMGQISGANVLTF